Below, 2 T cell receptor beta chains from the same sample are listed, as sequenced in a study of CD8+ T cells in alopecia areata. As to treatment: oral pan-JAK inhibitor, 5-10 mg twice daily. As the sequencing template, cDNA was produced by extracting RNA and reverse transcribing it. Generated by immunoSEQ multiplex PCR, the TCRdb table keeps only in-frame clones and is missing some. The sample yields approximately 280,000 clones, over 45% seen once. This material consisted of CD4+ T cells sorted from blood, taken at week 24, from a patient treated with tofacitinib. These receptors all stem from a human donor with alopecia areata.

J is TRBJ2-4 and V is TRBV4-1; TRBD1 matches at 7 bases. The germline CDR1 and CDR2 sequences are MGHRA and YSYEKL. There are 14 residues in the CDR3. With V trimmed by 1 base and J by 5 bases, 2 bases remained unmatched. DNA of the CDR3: TGCGCCAGCAGCCAAGCGGGACAGCAAAACATTCAGTACTTC. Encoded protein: CASSQAGQQNIQYF.

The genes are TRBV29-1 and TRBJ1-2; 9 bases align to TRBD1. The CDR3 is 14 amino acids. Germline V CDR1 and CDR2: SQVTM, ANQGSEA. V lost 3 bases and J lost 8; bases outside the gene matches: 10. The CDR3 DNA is TGCAGCGTTGATCCTTCTCGGACAGGGGTAGGCTACACCTTC. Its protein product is CSVDPSRTGVGYTF.